The sequence of this TCR beta chain was determined in a study of lung T cells in sarcoidosis with Löfgren's syndrome. TCRdb recomputed calls from the reads with MiXCR, one row per CDR3 protein. The profile shows roughly 63,000 distinct CDR3 sequences, 20% to 25% of them singletons. The CDR3 has 14 amino acids. Trimming shortened V by 3 bases and J by 4 bases, and 10 bases separated the two germline ends. Germline V gene lookup returns CDR1 LGHNA and CDR2 YSLEER. This chain joins TRBV4-3 and TRBJ2-1; TRBD2 is a possible D gene (6 bases). The sequence was obtained from a human donor with sarcoidosis (Löfgren's syndrome or another form), or a control subject (not recorded which). Sequencing was done on a sample of CD4+ T cells from PBMCs. As DNA, the CDR3 is TGCGCCAGCAGCCACGAGGGACTTTACAATGAGCAGTTCTTC. It translates to CASSHEGLYNEQFF.